The 21 T cell receptor beta chains below all came from one sample that was sequenced in a study of CD8 T cells in Susac syndrome. About 0.45 to 1 ug RNA was reverse transcribed with random hexamers. MiXCR, run by TCRdb on the immunoSEQ multiplex PCR reads, gives a single entry per CDR3 protein. Of approximately 190,000 distinct CDR3 sequences listed, 91% are singletons. The sequencing sample was made of CD4+ T cells from PBMCs. Source of these receptors: a human donor with Susac syndrome.

The chain combines TRBV3-1 with TRBJ2-5; 12 positions match TRBD2. Losses at the gene ends were 2 bases for V and 5 bases for J; bases not matched to a gene: 12. This CDR3 has 18 residues. Germline V gives CDR1 LGHDT, CDR2 YNNKEL (reference sequence). DNA for the CDR3: TGTGCCAGCAGCCAAAGAGAGCTAGCGGGGGGGCTTAGGGAGACCCAGTACTTC. This sequence encodes CASSQRELAGGLRETQYF.

The chain has TRBV20-1 and TRBJ2-2; TRBD1 aligns across 9 bases. The CDR3 runs to 14 residues. Germline values: CDR1 DFQATT, CDR2 SNEGSKA (reference sequence). J gave up 6 bases and V 4 bases, and 6 bases lay outside the gene matches. The CDR3 DNA follows: TGCAGTGCTAAGACAGGGGGGACGGCCGGGGAGCTGTTTTTT. Protein product: CSAKTGGTAGELFF.

This clonotype was seen only once. The genes are TRBV14 and TRBJ2-2, with D possibly being TRBD2 (5 bases). CDR3 length equals 15 residues. Per the germline V gene, CDR1 is SGHDN and CDR2 is FVKESK. V was clipped by 4 bases and J by 1 base, with 10 bases between them. The CDR3 loop is CASSLRGMNTGELFF. Here the CDR3 DNA reads TGTGCCAGCAGCCTACGGGGAATGAACACCGGGGAGCTGTTTTTT.

This clonotype was counted once. The chain recombines TRBV7-9 with TRBJ2-7; 9 nucleotides agree with TRBD1. The germline V gene has CDR1 SEHNR and CDR2 FQNEAQ (reference sequence). There are 14 residues in the CDR3. J was trimmed by 3 bases and V by 5 bases; bases with no gene match: 5. CDR3 loop: CASSVGTGSYEQYF. DNA of the CDR3: TGTGCCAGCAGCGTGGGGACAGGGAGCTACGAGCAGTACTTC.

The chain uses TRBV18 and TRBJ2-6; TRBD1 might be the D (6 bases). This CDR3 is 18 amino acids long. V lost 5 bases, J lost 1 base, and 18 bases lay in between. The germline V gene encodes CDR1 KGHSH and CDR2 LQKENI. The DNA of the CDR3 is TGTGCCAGCTCAACCAAAACAGGGTCCTCGTCTGGGGCCAACGTCCTGACTTTC. This codes for CASSTKTGSSSGANVLTF.

This clonotype has just one count. The chain links TRBV5-1 to TRBJ1-1; D unresolved. Trimming cost V 0 bases and J 0 bases, with 15 bases left between them. The CDR3 is 17 residues long. Per the germline V gene, CDR1 is SGHRS and CDR2 is YFSETQ. The CDR3 DNA reads as TGCGCCAGCAGCTTGGGGGCCCTGTCAACCTTGAACACTGAAGCTTTCTTT. Its translation: CASSLGALSTLNTEAFF.

J is TRBJ2-7 and V is TRBV20-1; 7 bases agree with TRBD1. Germline CDR1 is DFQATT and CDR2 is SNEGSKA (reference sequence). V trimming: 1 base; J trimming: 2 bases; junction bases outside the gene matches: 5. This CDR3 has 14 residues. Here the CDR3 reads CSARVRGHTYEQYF. CDR3 in DNA: TGCAGTGCTAGAGTGAGGGGGCACACCTACGAGCAGTACTTC.

J is TRBJ2-5 and V is TRBV7-2; 7 positions match TRBD2. The CDR3 has 15 residues. The V and J ends lost 1 base and 6 bases, in that order; junction bases with no gene match: 8. CDR1 is SGHTA, CDR2 FQGNSA, per germline. The chain's CDR3 is CASSLDGGGEKTQYF. CDR3 bases: TGTGCCAGCAGCTTAGATGGGGGGGGAGAAAAGACCCAGTACTTC.

The V and J genes are TRBV5-6 and TRBJ1-2; D is undetermined. The germline V gene has CDR1 SGHDT and CDR2 YYEEEE. The ends were cut back, 4 bases at V and 4 bases at J, with 14 bases in the middle. The CDR3 has 14 residues. Here the CDR3 reads CASSLATEVYGYTF. The CDR3 DNA is TGTGCCAGCAGCCTTGCGACTGAAGTCTATGGCTACACCTTC.

The genes are TRBV2 and TRBJ1-4, with 7 positions matching TRBD1. V lost 4 bases to trimming and J lost 7 bases; unmatched junction nucleotides: 15. Germline CDR1 is SNHLY and CDR2 is FYNNEI. CDR3 length: 17 residues. The DNA for the CDR3 is TGTGCCAGCAGTGTTTTGTTCGAGTGGACAGGTGGTGAAAAACTGTTTTTT. It specifies CASSVLFEWTGGEKLFF.

J is TRBJ2-7 and V is TRBV5-4; 8 bases map to TRBD2. The CDR3 covers 14 residues. CDR1 and CDR2 from the germline V gene are SGHNT and YYREEE (reference sequence). V gave up 5 bases and J gave up 5 bases; unmatched junction bases: 9. The CDR3 bases are TGTGCCAGCAGTCTAGAGCGGGAGAGCCACGAGCAGTACTTC. Translating gives CASSLERESHEQYF.

This clonotype occurred once. The gene calls are TRBV5-5 and TRBJ1-1, with 9 bases that match TRBD1. The CDR3 consists of 16 residues. The germline CDR1 and CDR2 sequences are SGHKS and YYEKEE (reference sequence). Trimming at V came to 4 bases and at J to 0 bases, leaving 7 bases not matched to a gene. In nucleotides, the CDR3 is TGTGCCAGCAGCCGGACAGGGGTAATTATGAACACTGAAGCTTTCTTT. The encoded protein is CASSRTGVIMNTEAFF. Filled out from reference TRBV5-5 and TRBJ1-1, the complete variable domain reads DAGVTQSPTHLIKTRGQQVTLRCSPISGHKSVSWYQQVLGQGPQFIFQYYEKEERGRGNFPDRFSARQFPNYSSELNVNALLLGDSALYLCASSRTGVIMNTEAFFGQGTRLTVV.

The chain is built from TRBV3-1 and TRBJ2-7; 8 nucleotides match TRBD2. The CDR3 has 13 amino acids. V gave up 3 bases and J gave up 4 bases; unmatched junction bases: 2. Per the germline V gene, CDR1 is LGHDT and CDR2 is YNNKEL (reference sequence). The CDR3 is CASSHRGGYEQYF. CDR3 sequence (DNA): TGTGCCAGCAGCCACCGGGGGGGGTACGAGCAGTACTTC.

This chain joins TRBV14 and TRBJ1-1; no clear D. This CDR3 comprises 13 residues. Germline loops: CDR1 SGHDN, CDR2 FVKESK. Trimming removed 1 base from V and 7 bases from J, with 10 bases in between. The CDR3 is CASSQVFGSEAFF. Written as DNA, the CDR3 is TGTGCCAGCAGCCAAGTTTTCGGCAGTGAAGCTTTCTTT.

The chain has TRBV19 and TRBJ1-1; TRBD1 agrees at 7 bases. The CDR3 is made up of 16 amino acids. In germline, CDR1 is LNHDA, CDR2 SQIVND (reference sequence). V lost 5 bases, J lost 0 bases, and 9 bases stayed unmatched. CDR3 sequence: CASSPRDSRMNTEAFF. The DNA of the CDR3 is TGTGCCAGTAGTCCCAGGGACAGCCGTATGAACACTGAAGCTTTCTTT.

The chain employs TRBV20-1 and TRBJ2-1, with 11 positions matching TRBD2. The CDR3 loop spans 14 amino acids. V lost 0 bases to trimming and J lost 8 bases; unmatched junction nucleotides: 3. Germline CDR1 DFQATT, CDR2 SNEGSKA (reference sequence). This CDR3 is CSARDSGGADEQFF. CDR3 sequence (DNA): TGCAGTGCTAGAGATAGCGGGGGGGCCGATGAGCAGTTCTTC.

The DNA for the CDR3 is TGCGCCAGCAGCTTGGTTTTTACGAACACCGGGGAGCTGTTTTTT. The encoded protein is CASSLVFTNTGELFF. J is TRBJ2-2 and V is TRBV5-1, with D unclear. Germline values: CDR1 SGHRS, CDR2 YFSETQ. The CDR3 covers 15 residues. The germline V and J ends were trimmed by 0 bases and 0 bases, with 6 bases remaining between them.

This chain links TRBV27 with TRBJ2-1; D perhaps matches TRBD2 (5 bases). Trimming stripped 5 bases from V and 4 bases from J, with 15 bases between. Per the germline V gene, CDR1 is MNHEY and CDR2 is SMNVEV (reference sequence). The CDR3 contains 15 residues. The CDR3 DNA reads as TGTGCCAGCAGTCCACCGGGATTCCAATACAATGAGCAGTTCTTC. This sequence encodes CASSPPGFQYNEQFF.

The J gene is TRBJ1-1, the V gene TRBV19, with no clear D. V lost 5 bases and J 4 bases, leaving 14 bases between the germline ends. The CDR3 is 14 residues long. The germline V gene encodes CDR1 LNHDA and CDR2 SQIVND (reference sequence). CDR3 protein: CASSVAPTATEAFF. The CDR3 nucleotides are TGTGCCAGTAGTGTAGCGCCCACCGCCACTGAAGCTTTCTTT.

The chain recombines TRBV18 with TRBJ1-2; a weak D match, TRBD1 (6 bases). Deletions cut 8 bases from V and 9 bases from J, with 13 bases between. This CDR3 region has 11 residues. The germline V gene has CDR1 KGHSH and CDR2 LQKENI. CDR3 sequence reads: CASRQENRYTF. In DNA, the CDR3 is TGTGCCAGCCGACAGGAAAATCGCTACACCTTC. The full variable domain, in which reference TRBV18 and TRBJ1-2 provide the parts outside the CDR3, is NAGVMQNPRHLVRRRGQEARLRCSPMKGHSHVYWYRQLPEEGLKFMVYLQKENIIDESGMPKERFSAEFPKEGPSILRIQQVVRGDSAAYFCASRQENRYTFGSGTRLTVV.

The rearrangement links TRBV3-1 to TRBJ1-6, with D possibly being TRBD1 (5 bases). This CDR3 has 16 amino acids. The V gene's germline CDR1 is LGHDT and CDR2 YNNKEL (reference sequence). V was pared by 1 base and J by 12 bases, with 19 bases between. CDR3: CASSQGERQRRGPLHF. CDR3 DNA sequence: TGTGCCAGCAGCCAAGGGGAGAGACAGAGAAGAGGACCCCTCCACTTT.